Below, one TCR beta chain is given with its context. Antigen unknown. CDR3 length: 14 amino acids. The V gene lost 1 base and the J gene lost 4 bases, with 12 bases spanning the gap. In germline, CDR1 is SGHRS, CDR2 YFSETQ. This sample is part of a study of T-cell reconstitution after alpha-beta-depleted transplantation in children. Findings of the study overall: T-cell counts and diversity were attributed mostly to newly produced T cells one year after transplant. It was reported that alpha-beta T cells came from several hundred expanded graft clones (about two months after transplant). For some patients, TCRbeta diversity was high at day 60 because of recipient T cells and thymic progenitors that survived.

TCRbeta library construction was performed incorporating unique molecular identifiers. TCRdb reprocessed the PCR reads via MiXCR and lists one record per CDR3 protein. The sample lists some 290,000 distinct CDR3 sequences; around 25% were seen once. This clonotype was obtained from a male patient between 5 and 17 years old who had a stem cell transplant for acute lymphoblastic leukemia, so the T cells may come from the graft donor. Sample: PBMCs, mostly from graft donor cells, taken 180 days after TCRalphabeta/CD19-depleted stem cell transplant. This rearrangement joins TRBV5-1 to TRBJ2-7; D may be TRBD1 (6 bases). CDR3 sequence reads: CASSLNRVNYEQYF. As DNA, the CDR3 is TGCGCCAGCAGCTTGAACAGGGTTAATTACGAGCAGTACTTC.